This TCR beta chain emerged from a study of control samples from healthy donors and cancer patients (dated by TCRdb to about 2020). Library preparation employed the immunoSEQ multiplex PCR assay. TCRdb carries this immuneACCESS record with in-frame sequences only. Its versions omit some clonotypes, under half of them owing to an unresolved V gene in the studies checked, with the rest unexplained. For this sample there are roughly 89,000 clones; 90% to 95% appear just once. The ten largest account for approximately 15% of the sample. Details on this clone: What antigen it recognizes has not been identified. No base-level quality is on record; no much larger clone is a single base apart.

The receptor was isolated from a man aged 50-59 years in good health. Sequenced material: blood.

The DNA sequence is as follows: TGCAGCACCCGGACAGCGAACACCGGGGAGCTGTTTTTT. The encoded protein is CSTRTANTGELFF. The chain was built from TRBV29-1 and TRBJ2-2; the D gene is possibly TRBD1, with 6 bases matching. The germline V gene gives CDR1 as SQVTM and CDR2 as ANQGSEA. Deletion took 8 bases off V and 0 bases off J, with a span of 10 bases between the germline ends. Including cysteine and phenylalanine, the CDR3 has 13 amino acids. CDR3 DNA is the only sequence kept; it has 39 bases, read in frame from the first base.